This TCR beta chain is from a study of cytomegalovirus exposure and HLA in healthy donors. TCRdb's copy holds only in-frame clones and misses some; the assay was immunoSEQ multiplex PCR. The sample carries 250,000 to 300,000 clones, just over 85% recorded once. This clone was counted a single time. J was trimmed by 3 bases and V by 11 bases; bases with no gene match: 13. The V gene's germline CDR1 is MNHNS and CDR2 SASEGT. CDR3 size: 15 residues. Sequences were obtained from PBMCs. The clonotype was recovered from a woman younger than 35 in good health and CMV-seronegative. The genes are TRBV6-1 and TRBJ2-1, with 7 bases fitting TRBD2. The CDR3 here is CAGGGHGGIYNEQFF. The CDR3 coding sequence is TGTGCCGGGGGGGGTCATGGAGGGATCTACAATGAGCAGTTCTTC.